This T cell receptor (beta chain) emerged from a study of T cells in Graves' hyperthyroidism and ophthalmopathy (dated by TCRdb to about 2019). Background on the whole study: Peripheral blood was collected at initial diagnosis, before any treatment. The 95 to 100 discovery patients were divided at random into training and test sets in a 7:3 ratio. After sampling, hyperthyroidism patients received methimazole starting at 30 mg daily, and ophthalmopathy patients received high-dose intravenous methylprednisolone. Prospective prediction of ophthalmopathy was tested in an independent validation cohort of 18 to 20 hyperthyroidism patients and 15 to 17 patients who later progressed to ophthalmopathy. In addition, the study compared T-cell repertoires in thyroid tissue and in blood from six Graves' hyperthyroidism patients. The paper reports TCR Vbeta CDR3 sequencing of over 130 peripheral blood samples: around 41 ophthalmopathy, roughly 74 hyperthyroidism and about 17 progressor patients. To identify TCR V-J signatures that set the groups apart, the researchers used a discovery cohort of 100 or so patients, made up of around 42 with Graves' ophthalmopathy and some 55 with stable Graves' hyperthyroidism.

Overall study results and their limits: Blood samples also contained most of the expanded thyroid clonotypes (frequency above 0.001), which suggests that blood repertoires may reflect thyroid immune responses. A 13 V-J signature model separated ophthalmopathy from stable hyperthyroidism, with about 88% sensitivity and 81.08% specificity in cross-validation and 80%/75% in testing. Sample size was not statistically predetermined, and investigators were not blinded to group allocation. In validation, the model predicted progression to ophthalmopathy with 65% to 71% sensitivity and 72% to 75% specificity, a median of 6.5 months before onset.

The TCR beta CDR3 regions were amplified from RNA transcripts. The first round of RT-PCR for the TCR CDR3 was performed with the HTBI primer set and the Qiagen OneStep RT-PCR kit. The libraries were constructed in a second round of multiplex PCR and then size-selected and purified. Sequencing of the libraries was done on an Illumina HiSeq2000 using paired-end 100 bp reads. Under the source paper's analysis protocol: SOAPnuke was used to process the raw data, removing reads that contained adapters or uncalled bases, had a mean Phred below 15, or lacked an exact match to the constant primer or identifier. COPE v1.2.5 was used to merge high-quality paired reads, and clonotypes were defined as unique nucleotide sequences. MiTCR v1.1 was used to align clonotypes to the IMGT TRBV, TRBD and TRBJ reference segments. The analysis included only V-J combinations with a frequency above 0.0001, which together covered roughly 99% of the repertoires. A TCS score was defined as the ratio between F50 (clonal expansion) and ExV (chaos), using BLOSUM62-based TCRdist between CDR3 peptides within each V-J. Welch's t-statistics and random forest reduced around 550 V-J features to around 14, which were used in a naive Bayes classifier (R e1071). TCRdb's own reprocessing of the public reads used fastp at Q25 and MiXCR and kept productive beta chains. Duplicate CDR3 protein sequences are folded into a single record with the most common DNA and genes. The V and J calls, along with clone size, are taken from TCRdb and not from the paper's own processing. This sample has 350,000 to 400,000 distinct CDR3 sequences in its table, and approximately 19% of those were observed once. The ten largest clones capture 3.7% of the sample.

A patient counted as having stable Graves' hyperthyroidism if no progression to ophthalmopathy occurred over 18 months of follow-up. Hyperthyroidism patients were newly diagnosed, had a disease duration of under 2 months, and were aged 18 to 65 years. Exclusion was applied to patients with uncontrolled infections, other autoimmune diseases, pregnancy or lactation. Diagnoses were established on the basis of clinical symptoms, serum thyroxine and TRAb, thyroid ultrasound, and orbital computed tomography. PBMCs were separated from 10 ml of fresh peripheral blood using Ficoll-Paque density gradient centrifugation. Total RNA was extracted using Trizol reagent, and RNA quality was assessed on an Agilent 2100 Bioanalyzer. Ten or more counts support this clonotype. Its antigen is still unknown. No base qualities exist here, and no much larger clone lies one base off it. The CDR1 and CDR2 encoded by the germline V gene (reference sequence) are MNHEY and SMNVEV. CDR3 length: 15 amino acids, cysteine to phenylalanine. Only the CDR3 DNA stays, 45 bases, in frame from base 1. Trimming takes 6 bases off V and 0 bases off J; junction bases not matched to a gene: 7.

What was sequenced was blood. This clonotype was obtained from a young woman with Graves' hyperthyroidism. The chain uses TRBV27 and TRBJ2-7; TRBD1 agrees with 8 junctional bases. The nucleotides read TGTGCCAGCAGCCACCGGGACAGGAGCTCCTACGAGCAGTACTTC. This encodes CASSHRDRSSYEQYF.